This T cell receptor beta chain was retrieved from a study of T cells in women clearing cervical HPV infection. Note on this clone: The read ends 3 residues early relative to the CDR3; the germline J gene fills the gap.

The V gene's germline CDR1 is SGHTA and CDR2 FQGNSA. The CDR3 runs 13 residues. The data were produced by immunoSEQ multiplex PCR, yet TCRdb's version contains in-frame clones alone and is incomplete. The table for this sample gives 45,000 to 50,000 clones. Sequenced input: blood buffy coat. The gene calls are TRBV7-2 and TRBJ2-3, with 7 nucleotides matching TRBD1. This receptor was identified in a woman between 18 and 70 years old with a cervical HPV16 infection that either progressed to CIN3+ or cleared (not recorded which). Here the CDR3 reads CASSAETGKAQYF. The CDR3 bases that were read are TGTGCCAGCAGCGCCGAGACAGGGAAGGCG.